This passage covers 23 T cell receptor beta chains from one sample sequenced in a study of T cells in Graves' hyperthyroidism and ophthalmopathy. Amplified TCR beta CDR3 regions came from RNA transcripts. HTBI primers drove first-round RT-PCR of the TCR CDR3. TCRdb re-called the multiplex PCR reads with MiXCR, one entry per CDR3 protein. Of hundreds of thousands of distinct CDR3 sequences in the sample, around 13% were seen once. The sample consisted of blood. The receptor set was obtained from a young woman with Graves' hyperthyroidism.

This clonotype was detected a few times. The rearrangement uses TRBV3-1 and TRBJ2-7; D call uncertain. Trimming stripped 3 bases from V and 2 bases from J, with 8 bases between. CDR3 size: 13 residues. Germline CDR1 is LGHDT and CDR2 is YNNKEL (reference sequence). CDR3 loop: CASSQHLAYEQYF. CDR3 DNA sequence: TGTGCCAGCAGCCAGCACTTGGCCTACGAGCAGTACTTC.

The chain links TRBV4-3 to TRBJ2-2, with D perhaps matching TRBD1 (6 bases). Trimming stripped 2 bases from V and 4 bases from J, with 11 bases between. Germline lookup yields CDR1 LGHNA and CDR2 YSLEER. The CDR3 spans 15 residues. The CDR3 protein is CASSQIAGVTGELFF. The CDR3 DNA reads as TGCGCCAGCAGCCAAATTGCAGGGGTCACCGGGGAGCTGTTTTTT.

The V gene is TRBV6-1, the J gene TRBJ1-1; D gene uncertain. The germline V and J ends were trimmed by 5 bases and 1 base, with 14 bases remaining between them. Looked up from germline, CDR1 is MNHNS and CDR2 is SASEGT. This CDR3 is 15 amino acids long. CDR3 residues: CASSRSPGRNTEAFF. In DNA form, the CDR3 reads TGTGCCAGCAGTAGATCACCGGGCAGGAACACTGAAGCTTTCTTT.

V is TRBV10-3 and J is TRBJ1-2; a weak D match, TRBD1 (6 bases). The CDR3 has 15 amino acids. Per germline, CDR1 ENHRY and CDR2 SYGVKD. Trimming took 4 bases from V and 3 from J, leaving 15 bases between them. CDR3 sequence: CAISGQIQGHYGYTF. The DNA of the CDR3 is TGTGCCATCAGTGGGCAAATACAGGGTCACTATGGCTACACCTTC.

In this sample, this clonotype turned up many times. The chain couples TRBV11-2 to TRBJ1-6; possibly TRBD1 for D (5 bases). The germline V gene has CDR1 SGHAT and CDR2 FQNNGV. The CDR3 runs 13 residues. The V end lost 1 base, the J end lost 8 bases, and 6 bases lay between the germline ends. CDR3: CASSLVGDSPLHF. For the CDR3, the DNA is TGTGCCAGCAGCTTAGTGGGGGATTCACCCCTCCACTTT.

The V gene is TRBV19, the J gene TRBJ1-2; TRBD1 matches 11 bases. This CDR3 is built from 18 residues. CDR1 and CDR2 (germline): LNHDA, SQIVND (reference sequence). V shed 5 bases and J 0 bases; nucleotides not matched to a gene: 11. The DNA of the CDR3 is TGTGCCAGTAGTTCCCCCCGGGACAGGGGGGCGGCTAACTATGGCTACACCTTC. As protein: CASSSPRDRGAANYGYTF.

The chain joins TRBV5-4 to TRBJ2-2, with 7 bases matching TRBD1. After removal of 2 bases from V and 3 bases from J, the junction contained 4 bases not matched to a gene. The CDR3 totals 15 residues. CDR1 and CDR2 from the germline V gene are SGHNT and YYREEE (reference sequence). The CDR3 spells CASSFPTGDTGELFF. The DNA for the CDR3 is TGTGCCAGCAGCTTCCCTACAGGGGACACCGGGGAGCTGTTTTTT.

This clonotype was detected many times. V and J are TRBV7-2 and TRBJ1-1; no firm D call. V lost 2 bases and J lost 0, with 1 base in between. This CDR3 has 12 amino acids. CDR1 is SGHTA and CDR2 is FQGNSA in the germline V gene. The CDR3 coding sequence is TGTGCCAGCAGCTTACTGAACACTGAAGCTTTCTTT. Residues: CASSLLNTEAFF.

For this clonotype: A much larger clone differs by one base, so this may be a read error. This chain links TRBV20-1 with TRBJ2-7; D is uncertain. V was pared by 1 base and J by 6 bases, with 16 bases between. This CDR3 contains 14 residues. Germline V gene data show CDR1 as DFQATT and CDR2 as SNEGSKA (reference sequence). The CDR3 DNA reads TGCAGTGCTAGAGCCATACTCCCCACCTTCGAGCAGTACTTC. This gives the protein CSARAILPTFEQYF.

This clonotype showed up just a few times. V is TRBV29-1 and J is TRBJ2-7, with D tentatively TRBD1 (6 bases). Trimming took 6 bases from V and 1 from J, leaving 16 bases between them. There are 14 residues in the CDR3. Germline CDR1 and CDR2: SQVTM and ANQGSEA. The CDR3 DNA follows: TGCAGCGTGTACGCAGGGGAAGGGTCCTACGAGCAGTACTTC. Its translation is CSVYAGEGSYEQYF.

This clonotype appeared many times. This chain connects TRBV2 to TRBJ2-2; no clear D. Germline loops: CDR1 SNHLY, CDR2 FYNNEI. V gave up 6 bases and J gave up 6 bases, with 17 bases separating them. The CDR3 has 15 residues. The CDR3 bases are TGTGCCAGCAGAGATCTCCAGAGAGTTCCCGGGGAGCTGTTTTTT. This gives the protein CASRDLQRVPGELFF.

A note on this clonotype: The junction departs from germline at one end; a sequencing error may be responsible. As DNA, the CDR3 is TGTGCCAGCAGCTTAGACCCAGGACAGCCCACAGATACGCAGTATTTT. Translated: CASSLDPGQPTDTQYF. The gene calls are TRBV12-3 or TRBV12-4 and TRBJ2-3, with a weak D call TRBD1 (6 bases). This CDR3 has 16 residues.

Ten or more counts support this clonotype. The V and J genes are TRBV30 and TRBJ2-2; D might be TRBD2 (5 bases). The germline V gene has CDR1 GTSNPN and CDR2 SVGIG (reference sequence). Trimming pared 0 bases from V and 7 bases from J, leaving 18 bases between. This CDR3 has 16 amino acids. The chain's CDR3 is CAWSVVPSTDVGELFF. CDR3 in DNA: TGTGCCTGGAGTGTAGTCCCTAGCACCGACGTCGGGGAGCTGTTTTTT.

The genes are TRBV7-2 and TRBJ2-2; TRBD1 matches 10 bases. V trimming: 11 bases; J trimming: 6 bases; junction bases outside the gene matches: 18. The CDR3 has 17 amino acids. Germline V lookup: CDR1 SGHTA, CDR2 FQGNSA. Here the CDR3 reads CAVPLGQGWYYSGELFF. CDR3 DNA: TGTGCCGTACCCTTGGGACAGGGGTGGTATTATTCCGGGGAGCTGTTTTTT.

Many counts were recorded for this clonotype. This chain links TRBV12-3 or TRBV12-4 with TRBJ2-7; TRBD1 aligns across 8 bases. This CDR3 is 13 amino acids long. V trimming: 6 bases; J trimming: 6 bases; junction bases outside the gene matches: 7. The CDR3 region has the DNA TGTGCCAGCAGCTTGACAGGGGCGGGCGAGCAGTACTTC. The encoded protein is CASSLTGAGEQYF.

This clonotype was seen at least ten times. This chain links TRBV27 with TRBJ2-3; 7 bases line up with TRBD1. J lost 1 base, V lost 5 bases, and 9 bases had no gene match. The CDR3 length is 16 residues. In germline, CDR1 is MNHEY, CDR2 SMNVEV (reference sequence). CDR3 nucleotide sequence: TGTGCCAGCAGTCGCAGACAGGGTGGAGGCACAGATACGCAGTATTTT. Its translation is CASSRRQGGGTDTQYF.

This clonotype was detected only a few times. The CDR3: CSARTRLSDWNNEQFF. In DNA, the CDR3 is TGCAGTGCTAGAACCCGACTTAGCGATTGGAACAATGAGCAGTTCTTC. The V call is TRBV20-1, the J call TRBJ2-1, with D maybe TRBD2 (5 bases). Germline V gives CDR1 DFQATT, CDR2 SNEGSKA (reference sequence). The CDR3 is 16 amino acids. The germline V and J ends were trimmed by 2 bases and 5 bases, with 19 bases remaining between them.

This clonotype was observed many times. The chain links TRBV28 to TRBJ2-1; no clear D. The CDR3 runs to 13 residues. V lost 8 bases, J lost 9 bases, and 17 bases lay in between. The germline V gene encodes CDR1 MDHEN and CDR2 SYDVKM. CDR3 DNA: TGTGCCAGCGGACGGGCGGCATCCAGTGAGCAGTTCTTC. Encoded protein: CASGRAASSEQFF. The full variable domain, rest sourced from reference TRBV28 and TRBJ2-1, is DVKVTQSSRYLVKRTGEKVFLECVQDMDHENMFWYRQDPGLGLRLIYFSYDVKMKEKGDIPEGYSVSREKKERFSLILESASTNQTSMYLCASGRAASSEQFFGPGTRLTVL.

This clonotype was recorded many times. The gene calls are TRBV28 and TRBJ2-1; D may correspond to TRBD1 or TRBD2 (5 bases each). Trimming took 6 bases from V and 8 from J, leaving 23 bases between them. The germline V gene encodes CDR1 MDHEN and CDR2 SYDVKM. This CDR3 is built from 16 residues. The CDR3 is CASSPVRDPPRDEQFF. CDR3 coding DNA: TGTGCCAGCAGCCCCGTGAGGGACCCTCCTAGGGATGAGCAGTTCTTC.

This clonotype has at least ten counts. The V call is TRBV6-1, the J call TRBJ2-1; 8 bases agree with TRBD1. Per the germline V gene, CDR1 is MNHNS and CDR2 is SASEGT. The CDR3 contains 16 residues. Unmatched junction bases numbered 7, after V lost 2 bases and J lost 4 bases. CDR3 residues: CASSESTGALYNEQFF. Written as DNA, the CDR3 is TGTGCCAGCAGTGAATCGACAGGGGCTTTATACAATGAGCAGTTCTTC.

The sample holds a few counts of this clonotype. The rearrangement joins TRBV5-1 to TRBJ1-1; D gene uncertain. The V gene lost 4 bases and the J gene lost 2 bases, with 12 bases spanning the gap. The germline CDR1 and CDR2 sequences are SGHRS and YFSETQ. The CDR3 is made up of 14 amino acids. The CDR3 region is CASSLTLGNTEAFF. CDR3 DNA: TGCGCCAGCAGCCTTACGTTGGGTAACACTGAAGCTTTCTTT. Using reference TRBV5-1 and TRBJ1-1 for the parts outside the CDR3, the full variable domain is KAGVTQTPRYLIKTRGQQVTLSCSPISGHRSVSWYQQTPGQGLQFLFEYFSETQRNKGNFPGRFSGRQFSNSRSEMNVSTLELGDSALYLCASSLTLGNTEAFFGQGTRLTVV.

This clonotype was seen repeatedly, ten times or more. J is TRBJ2-5 and V is TRBV6-2 or TRBV6-3; D may be TRBD2 (6 bases). The CDR3 runs 17 residues. V lost 6 bases to trimming and J lost 8 bases, with 28 bases between them. Germline V gives CDR1 MNHEY, CDR2 SVGEGT. CDR3 nucleotides: TGTGCCAGCAGAATATGGGCCCGGACTACTGCCTTAAGCACCCAGTACTTC. This sequence encodes CASRIWARTTALSTQYF.

There are many counts of this clonotype. The V call is TRBV7-2, the J call TRBJ2-3, with D uncertain. This CDR3 has 13 amino acids. The V and J ends lost 2 bases and 5 bases respectively, with 8 bases between them. CDR1 and CDR2 (germline): SGHTA, FQGNSA. CDR3 nucleotide sequence: TGTGCCAGCAGCTTATCTTACGGAGATACGCAGTATTTT. Amino acid sequence: CASSLSYGDTQYF.